These 5 T cell receptor beta chains came from one sample sequenced in a study of CD8+CD57+ T cells in acquired aplastic anemia. The use of genomic DNA as template underpinned the TCR beta VDJ and CDR3 profiling. Each CDR3 protein gets one entry after TCRdb re-called the reads with MiXCR. The sample includes around 140,000 distinct CDR3 sequences, more than 35% seen only once; the top ten take 8.4%. The sample comprised sorted CD4+, CD8+, or CD8+CD57+ T cells (not recorded which) from PBMCs. Receptor source: a human donor in good health, serving as a control.

V gene TRBV20-1 combines with J gene TRBJ2-1, with 9 bases that match TRBD2. V shed 3 bases, J shed 9 bases, and the junction held 9 bases outside the gene matches. There are 14 residues in the CDR3. The germline V gene encodes CDR1 DFQATT and CDR2 SNEGSKA (reference sequence). CDR3 DNA: TGCAGTGCTAGGGGTCCGAGCGGGAGGCTTGAGCAGTTCTTC. It specifies CSARGPSGRLEQFF.

This clonotype was counted between two and nine times. The CDR3 DNA follows: TGTGCCAGCAGTTCCGACTTAGCGACTATGAATGAGCAGTTCTTC. Protein sequence: CASSSDLATMNEQFF. V gene TRBV6-5 combines with J gene TRBJ2-1; tentatively, D is TRBD2 (5 bases). Germline V gives CDR1 MNHEY, CDR2 SVGAGI. CDR3 length equals 15 residues. The V and J ends lost 4 bases and 7 bases respectively, with 17 bases between them.

In this sample, this clonotype turned up many times. V and J are TRBV20-1 and TRBJ2-5; TRBD2 matches at 11 bases. V shed 6 bases, J shed 5 bases, and the junction held 8 bases outside the gene matches. The CDR3 is made up of 14 amino acids. CDR1 is DFQATT and CDR2 is SNEGSKA in the germline V gene (reference sequence). This CDR3 is CSAQIAGGPETQYF. CDR3 DNA: TGCAGTGCCCAAATAGCGGGAGGGCCTGAGACCCAGTACTTC.

This clonotype was observed many times. The V call is TRBV20-1, the J call TRBJ1-1, with a weak D call TRBD1 (5 bases). The CDR3 loop spans 15 amino acids. Germline-derived CDR1 and CDR2 are DFQATT and SNEGSKA (reference sequence). V was clipped by 3 bases and J by 0 bases, with 14 bases between them. CDR3 loop: CSARGRRGVNTEAFF. The CDR3 DNA sequence: TGCAGTGCTAGGGGTAGAAGGGGCGTGAACACTGAAGCTTTCTTT.

This clonotype was recorded many times. The chain combines TRBV19 with TRBJ1-1; no firm D call. Per the germline V gene, CDR1 is LNHDA and CDR2 is SQIVND (reference sequence). The V gene lost 4 bases and the J gene lost 0 bases, with 9 bases spanning the gap. The CDR3 is 14 amino acids. In nucleotides, the CDR3 is TGTGCCAGTAGTAGGACCCCGATGAACACTGAAGCTTTCTTT. Its protein product is CASSRTPMNTEAFF.